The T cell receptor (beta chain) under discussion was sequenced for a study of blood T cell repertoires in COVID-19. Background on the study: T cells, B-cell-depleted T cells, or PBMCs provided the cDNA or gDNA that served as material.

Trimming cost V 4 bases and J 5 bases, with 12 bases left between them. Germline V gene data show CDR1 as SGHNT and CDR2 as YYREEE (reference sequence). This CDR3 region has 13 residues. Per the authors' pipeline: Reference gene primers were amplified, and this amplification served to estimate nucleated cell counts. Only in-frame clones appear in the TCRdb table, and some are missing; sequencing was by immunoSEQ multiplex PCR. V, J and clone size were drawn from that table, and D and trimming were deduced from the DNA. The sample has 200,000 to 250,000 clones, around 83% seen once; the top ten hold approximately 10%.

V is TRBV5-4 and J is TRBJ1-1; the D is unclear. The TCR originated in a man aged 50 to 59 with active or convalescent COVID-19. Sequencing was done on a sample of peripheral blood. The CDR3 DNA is TGTGCCAGCAGCCTTCAAGCGGGGACTGAAGCTTTCTTT. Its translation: CASSLQAGTEAFF.